This entry lists 15 T cell receptor beta chains sequenced from one sample in a study of cytomegalovirus exposure and HLA in healthy donors. Primers for the PCR totalled 60 Vbeta and 13 Jbeta. Clones were sequenced by immunoSEQ multiplex PCR, and TCRdb holds only the in-frame ones, with some missing. The sample consists of under 250,000 clones, less than 85% of them appearing once. The specimen was PBMCs. These receptors were collected from a man between 18 and 35 years old in good health and CMV-seronegative.

V usage is TRBV20-1 and J usage is TRBJ1-1, with 7 nucleotides matching TRBD1. Trimming took 6 bases from V and 7 from J; bases not matched to a gene: 5. This CDR3 contains 11 residues. CDR1 is DFQATT and CDR2 is SNEGSKA in the germline V gene (reference sequence). This CDR3 reads CSALQGIEAFF. Here the CDR3 DNA reads TGCAGTGCGTTACAGGGGATTGAAGCTTTCTTT.

The rearrangement uses TRBV10-1 and TRBJ1-5, with D unresolved. This CDR3 is built from 12 residues. Germline values: CDR1 WNHNN, CDR2 SYGVQD (reference sequence). V lost 6 bases, J lost 0 bases, and 3 bases lay in between. The CDR3 is CASSNSNQPQHF. Written as DNA, the CDR3 is TGCGCCAGCAGCAATAGCAATCAGCCCCAGCATTTT.

This clone was observed a handful of times. This chain connects TRBV5-1 to TRBJ2-7, with 8 nucleotides matching TRBD1. Germline V CDR1 and CDR2: SGHRS, YFSETQ. The V and J ends lost 4 bases and 1 base, in that order; junction bases with no gene match: 4. The CDR3 length is 14 residues. The CDR3 DNA reads TGCGCCAGCAGCGGACAGGGAGAATCCTACGAGCAGTACTTC. Translation: CASSGQGESYEQYF.

The rearrangement uses TRBV19 and TRBJ2-5, with TRBD2 identical over 14 bases. Germline V gene data show CDR1 as LNHDA and CDR2 as SQIVND (reference sequence). The V gene end was trimmed by 1 base and the J gene end by 4 bases; junction bases not matched to a gene: 8. The CDR3 is 18 amino acids. In DNA, the CDR3 is TGTGCCAGTAGTATAGGGGGACTAGCGGGAGTATTTGGAGAGACCCAGTACTTC. Translation: CASSIGGLAGVFGETQYF.

The chain carries TRBV6-5 and TRBJ2-7; weak D call: TRBD2 (5 bases). Per the germline V gene, CDR1 is MNHEY and CDR2 is SVGAGI. V gave up 6 bases and J gave up 2 bases, with 8 bases separating them. There are 12 residues in the CDR3. CDR3 in amino acids: CASRGLPYEQYF. DNA for the CDR3: TGTGCCAGCAGAGGACTCCCCTACGAGCAGTACTTC.

The sample holds one count of this clone. The chain is built from TRBV7-2 and TRBJ2-7; TRBD1 aligns across 8 bases. The CDR3 is made up of 13 amino acids. The germline gives CDR1 SGHTA, CDR2 FQGNSA. V shed 5 bases, J shed 6 bases, and the junction held 6 bases outside the gene matches. CDR3 bases: TGTGCCAGCAGCCCCGACAGGGGCCGCGAGCAGTACTTC. Its protein is CASSPDRGREQYF.

The genes are TRBV5-1 and TRBJ1-2, with unresolved D. CDR1 and CDR2 (germline): SGHRS, YFSETQ. Trimming removed 6 bases from V and 1 base from J, with 13 bases in between. This CDR3 contains 14 residues. The CDR3 bases are TGCGCCAGCAAATCCAGACTTTATAACTATGGCTACACCTTC. Encoded protein: CASKSRLYNYGYTF.

The rearrangement links TRBV29-1 to TRBJ2-1; D possibly corresponds to TRBD1 (5 bases). V was trimmed by 0 bases and J by 6 bases, leaving 15 bases between them. The germline gives CDR1 SQVTM, CDR2 ANQGSEA. The CDR3 totals 15 residues. CDR3: CSVEERGSMSNEQFF. In nucleotides, the CDR3 is TGCAGCGTTGAAGAAAGGGGCAGTATGTCCAATGAGCAGTTCTTC.

V and J are TRBV4-1 and TRBJ2-2; TRBD2 agrees at 8 bases. Germline V gene sequence: CDR1 MGHRA, CDR2 YSYEKL. The CDR3 totals 17 residues. V trimming: 5 bases; J trimming: 2 bases; junction bases outside the gene matches: 10. Here the CDR3 DNA reads TGCGCCAGCAGCAGCGTGCTTAGCGGGGATAACACCGGGGAGCTGTTTTTT. It specifies CASSSVLSGDNTGELFF.

This clone was seen a few times. The chain uses TRBV6-1 and TRBJ2-7, with 7 positions matching TRBD2. This CDR3 has 15 residues. Looked up from germline, CDR1 is MNHNS and CDR2 is SASEGT. After removal of 7 bases from V and 0 bases from J, the junction contained 9 bases not matched to a gene. The CDR3 DNA reads TGTGCCAGCACCCCAGGTGGGACTAACTCCTACGAGCAGTACTTC. Protein sequence: CASTPGGTNSYEQYF.

The chain's CDR3 is CAISESTRGGLNNQPQHF. CDR3 nucleotides: TGTGCCATCAGTGAGTCGACTCGAGGAGGTCTTAACAATCAGCCCCAGCATTTT. The chain carries TRBV10-3 and TRBJ1-5; D is unclear. Trimming took 0 bases from V and 3 from J, leaving 18 bases between them. The CDR3 is 18 residues long. The germline V gene has CDR1 ENHRY and CDR2 SYGVKD.

V usage is TRBV7-9 and J usage is TRBJ2-5; 10 positions match TRBD1. CDR3 length: 15 amino acids. Unmatched junction bases numbered 8, after V lost 5 bases and J lost 5 bases. CDR1 SEHNR and CDR2 FQNEAQ come from the germline V gene (reference sequence). CDR3 loop: CASSSRDRGHETQYF. Written as DNA, the CDR3 is TGTGCCAGCAGCAGCCGGGACAGGGGCCACGAGACCCAGTACTTC.

This sequence joins TRBV2 and TRBJ2-5; the D gene is possibly TRBD2 (5 bases). Germline V gene sequence: CDR1 SNHLY, CDR2 FYNNEI. V was trimmed by 3 bases and J by 1 base, leaving 9 bases between them. This CDR3 has 14 residues. The CDR3: CASSEDWPQETQYF. The CDR3 DNA reads TGTGCCAGCAGTGAGGACTGGCCCCAAGAGACCCAGTACTTC.

This clone was seen just once. The chain combines TRBV15 with TRBJ2-2; 8 bases map to TRBD1. V shed 5 bases and J 4 bases; nucleotides not matched to a gene: 9. Germline assignment: CDR1 LNHNV and CDR2 YYDKDF (reference sequence). The CDR3 is 16 residues long. DNA for the CDR3: TGTGCCACCAGCGGCTTTGGACAGGGCACCACCGGGGAGCTGTTTTTT. This encodes CATSGFGQGTTGELFF.

This clone was recorded once. V and J are TRBV9 and TRBJ2-6; D gene uncertain. V lost 3 bases and J lost 0, with 10 bases in between. This CDR3 is 16 amino acids long. Per the germline V gene, CDR1 is SGDLS and CDR2 is YYNGEE. Written as DNA, the CDR3 is TGTGCCAGCAGCGAATCACGAGCCTCTGGGGCCAACGTCCTGACTTTC. This gives the protein CASSESRASGANVLTF.